The present entry profiles one TCR beta chain with its context. Antigen: not known. V lost 7 bases to trimming and J lost 10 bases, with 11 bases between them. Germline loops: CDR1 SNHLY, CDR2 FYNNEI. The CDR3 totals 11 residues. This entry is derived from a study of early T cells in non-severe SARS-CoV-2 infection. Study summary: Unsorted whole-blood RNA was sequenced in bulk, leaving chains unpaired. Study results and limitations: The matching step, a VDJdb search, favored anti-spike CD8 responses and missed private and CD4 specificities.

Unique molecular identifiers tagged individual cDNA molecules. TCRdb independently ran MiXCR on the 5' RACE reads; one entry per CDR3 protein. The sample includes roughly 60,000 distinct CDR3 sequences, approximately 7.7% of them seen just once. The V and J genes are TRBV2 and TRBJ2-1; no firm D call. The source of this sequence is an adult who was a healthcare worker with PCR-confirmed SARS-CoV-2 infection or an uninfected control (not recorded which). Sequencing input: whole blood. CDR3 amino acids: CASKLTAEQFF. Written as DNA, the CDR3 is TGTGCCAGCAAACTTACCGCGGAGCAGTTCTTC.